This paragraph reports one TCR beta chain. This entry belongs to a study of blood T cell repertoires in COVID-19. Study-wide background: Sites across the United States, Italy and Spain contributed samples from acute and convalescent COVID-19. The cDNA or gDNA used as material had been derived from T cells, B-cell-depleted T cells, or PBMCs.

The CDR3 totals 12 residues. Germline-derived CDR1 and CDR2 are SGHRS and YFSETQ. V was pared by 0 bases and J by 5 bases, with 5 bases between. Authors' data handling: Estimates of nucleated cell counts were drawn from the amplification of reference gene primers. The repertoire was sequenced with immunoSEQ multiplex PCR; TCRdb's copy has only in-frame clones and lacks some. The V and J calls and clone size were taken over from that table, and D and trimming were inferred from the DNA. This sample yields approximately 94,000 clones, of which around 88% are seen a single time; roughly 8.7% belongs to the top ten.

This sequence joins TRBV5-1 and TRBJ2-5; D unclear. This sequence was found in a woman aged 70-85 years with acute or convalescent COVID-19. Input material: peripheral blood. CDR3 DNA: TGCGCCAGCAGCTTGGACTTGGAGACCCAGTACTTC. This sequence encodes CASSLDLETQYF.